This T cell receptor beta chain is drawn from a study of T cells after yellow fever vaccination (dated by TCRdb to the late 2010s). Study-level background: Libraries from fractions with low cell numbers were prepared with the SMART-Seq v4 Ultra Low Input RNA kit. Two healthy male donors, one aged 18 to 30 and one aged 30 to 40 years, were included in the cohort. To follow T-cell clones before and after primary and booster YFV17D yellow fever vaccination, bulk TCR alpha and beta repertoires were sequenced over time. Blood was collected at multiple timepoints before and after primary and secondary immunization, and bulk PBMC replicates and cell subsets were isolated.

The CDR3 runs 18 amino acids, cysteine and phenylalanine included. Here the CDR3 DNA is all that survives: 54 bases in frame from base 1. CDR1 and CDR2, looked up from the germline V gene, are MGHRA and YSYEKL. The germline V and J ends show losses of 2 bases and 0 bases respectively, and no gene match explains 9 bases of the junction. TCR cDNA was made using 5'RACE template switching, a step that added a universal primer site and unique molecular identifiers. cDNA synthesis was primed from both the TCR alpha and TCR beta constant segments. Two PCR steps were used to amplify libraries, with sample barcodes and sequencing adapters being added in the second step. Sequencing of libraries was performed on Illumina HiSeq 2500 (2x100 bp) or NovaSeq (2x150 bp). As for the authors' bioinformatics: MIGEC handled demultiplexing of reads and collapsing into UMI consensus sequences, while MiXCR performed V(D)J alignment. Vaccine-responding clonotypes were defined with edgeR using replicate PBMC samples, requiring FDR below 0.01 and a log2 fold change above 5 up to day 15. CD4 or CD8 identity was assigned to each bulk clonotype according to whether the clonotype was present at higher abundance in the sequenced CD4 repertoire or the sequenced CD8 repertoire. The public reads were reprocessed in TCRdb via fastp at Q25 and MiXCR, keeping in-frame beta chains. Rows are combined by CDR3 protein, so each entry shows the most common genes and DNA. In this record, the V and J calls reflect TCRdb's handling and not the investigators' own analysis. The sample records hundreds of thousands of distinct CDR3 sequences, less than 9.5% of which are singletons. Together, the top ten hold roughly a sixth of the sample.

The investigation overall reported the following: The secondary T-cell response was found to be weaker but faster than the primary response, with a peak reached on day 5 rather than on day 15. Because only a couple of donors were included in the study, the extent to which the findings can be generalized is limited. Because abundant contaminating clonotypes from the bulk population could be contained in FACS-sorted repertoires, computational filtering was required. After the booster, most of the clones that had expanded following primary vaccination were detected again (about 95% of CD4 and roughly 88% of CD8), which suggests that memory was broadly maintained. A small share of clonotypes was detected in both CD4 and CD8 compartments, with the overlap likely arising from convergent recombination.

A few counts support this clonotype. The antigen it binds to is not known. No much larger clone exists at a distance of one base, and base qualities are not known. The treatment or condition label of this sample denotes: live attenuated yellow fever vaccine strain. Two biological replicates of bulk PBMCs were collected at each blood-draw timepoint. A standard Ficoll-Paque protocol was used to isolate PBMCs from peripheral blood. TriZol was used to extract RNA from bulk PBMCs, from CD4 and CD8 fractions, and from dextramer-positive and dextramer-negative fractions. This chain is built from TRBV4-1 and TRBJ2-1; 8 bases in the middle match TRBD1. The receptor was derived from a man aged 18 to 29 who received the YFV17D yellow fever vaccine. The starting material was PBMCs, obtained around 45 days after the first yellow fever vaccination. The DNA sequence is TGCGCCAGCAGCCAATTTGCCCCGGGGACAGGCTCCTACAATGAGCAGTTCTTC. This is translated as CASSQFAPGTGSYNEQFF.